At least ten counts were recorded for the clone carrying this T cell receptor beta chain. The CDR3 extends over 17 amino acids. V shed 2 bases, J shed 1 base, and the junction held 7 bases outside the gene matches. Germline CDR1 and CDR2: SEHNR and FQNEAQ (reference sequence). The data originate from a study of T cells in Graves' hyperthyroidism and ophthalmopathy. TCR beta CDR3 regions were amplified from RNA. Primed by the HTBI set, a first-round RT-PCR was run on the TCR CDR3. TCRdb re-called the multiplex PCR reads with MiXCR, one entry per CDR3 protein. The sample lists about 500,000 distinct CDR3 sequences, around 16% seen once, with 25% to 35% in the top ten.

The origin of this receptor is a woman aged 30 to 39 with Graves' ophthalmopathy. The chain employs TRBV7-9 and TRBJ1-1; the match to TRBD1 covers 10 bases. Sequenced sample: blood. Here the CDR3 reads CASSLQGQGGRNTEAFF. In DNA, the CDR3 is TGTGCCAGCAGCTTACAAGGACAGGGGGGAAGGAACACTGAAGCTTTCTTT.